This paragraph covers one T cell receptor beta chain sequence. Its antigen is unknown. The germline V and J ends were trimmed by 8 bases and 6 bases, with 16 bases remaining between them. The CDR3 has 14 amino acids. The RNA input was about 0.5 to 1 ug, and it was reverse transcribed with random hexamers. The authors amplified TCR beta CDR3 across 54 Vbeta and 13 Jbeta using immunoSEQ multiplex PCR. TCRdb redid the calling of the immunoSEQ multiplex PCR reads with MiXCR, one entry per CDR3 protein. This sample has roughly 84,000 distinct CDR3 sequences; around 96% occur once, and the top ten carry about 0.41%. These data originate in a study of CD8 T cells in Susac syndrome. TCR beta sequences were obtained from blood CD8+ and CD4+ T cells. TEMRA cells were FACS-enriched, and CD8+ and CD4+ T cells were isolated negatively. Study results and limitations: Expansion of Susac CD8+ clones peaked in TEMRA cells and in active patients.

The sequence was collected from a human donor with Susac syndrome. Sample: CD8+ T cells from PBMCs. The rearrangement uses TRBV12-3 or TRBV12-4 and TRBJ2-2; D may match TRBD1 or TRBD2 (6 bases each). The CDR3 is CASLPLGGPGELFF. CDR3 nucleotide sequence: TGTGCCAGCCTGCCCTTAGGGGGGCCCGGGGAGCTGTTTTTT.